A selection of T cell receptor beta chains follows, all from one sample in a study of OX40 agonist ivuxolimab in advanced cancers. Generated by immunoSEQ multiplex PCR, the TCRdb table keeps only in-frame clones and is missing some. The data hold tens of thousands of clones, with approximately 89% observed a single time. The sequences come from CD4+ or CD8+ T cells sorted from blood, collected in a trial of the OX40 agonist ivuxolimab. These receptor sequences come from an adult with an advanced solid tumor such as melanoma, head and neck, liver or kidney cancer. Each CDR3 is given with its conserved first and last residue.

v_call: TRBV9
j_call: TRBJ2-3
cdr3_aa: CASSVVSGEPTDTQYF

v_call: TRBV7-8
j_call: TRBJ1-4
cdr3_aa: CASSFFSLATNEKLFF

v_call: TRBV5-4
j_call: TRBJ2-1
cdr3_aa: CASSPSPGTGEGNEQFF

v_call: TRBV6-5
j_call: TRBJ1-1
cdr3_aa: CASSYGQGAVAFF

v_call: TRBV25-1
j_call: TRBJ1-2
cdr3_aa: CASSEVGSPDYGYTF

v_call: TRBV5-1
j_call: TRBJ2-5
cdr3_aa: CASSFSETQYF

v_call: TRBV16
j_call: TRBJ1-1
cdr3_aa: CASSAGQGERAFF

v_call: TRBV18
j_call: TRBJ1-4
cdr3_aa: CASSPPQGTSEKLFF

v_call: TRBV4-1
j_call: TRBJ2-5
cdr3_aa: CASSGSEGGPEETQYF

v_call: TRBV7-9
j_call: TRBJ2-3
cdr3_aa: CASSLPRGGSTDTQYF

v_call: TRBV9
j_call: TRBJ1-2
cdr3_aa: CASSVPNYGYTF

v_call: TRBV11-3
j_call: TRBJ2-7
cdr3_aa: CASSPGTLTEQYF

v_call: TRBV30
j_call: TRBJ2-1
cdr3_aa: CAWSTSGSDDEQFF

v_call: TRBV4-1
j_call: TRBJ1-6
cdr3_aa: CASSQGGTGGLSYNSPLHF

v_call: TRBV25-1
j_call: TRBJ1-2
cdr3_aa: CASSRTTELYGYTF

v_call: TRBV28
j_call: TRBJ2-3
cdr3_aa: CASSYATGITDTQYF

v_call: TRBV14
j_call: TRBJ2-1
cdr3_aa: CASSLISAINEQFF

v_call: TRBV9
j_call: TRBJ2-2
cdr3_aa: CASSPLMAEGISRDTGELFF

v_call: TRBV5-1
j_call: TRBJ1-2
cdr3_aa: CASSLAGGEYGYTF

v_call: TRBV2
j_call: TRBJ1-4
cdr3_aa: CASSITRTTNEKLFF

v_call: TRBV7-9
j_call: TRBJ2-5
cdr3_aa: CASSLPGQETQYF

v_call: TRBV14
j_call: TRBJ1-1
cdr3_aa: CASSQPDRHPNVEAFF

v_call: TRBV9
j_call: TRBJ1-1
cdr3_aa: CASSVTGLNTEAFF

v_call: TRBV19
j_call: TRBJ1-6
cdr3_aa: CASSMGANSPLHF

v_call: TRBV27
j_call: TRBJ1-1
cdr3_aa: CASSTSFLNTEAFF

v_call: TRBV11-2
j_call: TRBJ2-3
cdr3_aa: CASSPGPAADTQYF

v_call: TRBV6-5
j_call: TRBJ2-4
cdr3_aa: CASSPGLAVLNIQYF

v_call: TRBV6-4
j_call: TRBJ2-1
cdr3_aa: CASSDSASGDTYNEQFF

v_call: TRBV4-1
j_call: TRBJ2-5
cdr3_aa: CASSQLLAGGYQETQYF

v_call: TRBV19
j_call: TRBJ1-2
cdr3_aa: CASSTDRDYGYTF

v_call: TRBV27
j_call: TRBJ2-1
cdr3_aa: CASSLTSNNEQFF

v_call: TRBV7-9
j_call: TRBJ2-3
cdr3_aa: CASSTRGLAATPDTQYF

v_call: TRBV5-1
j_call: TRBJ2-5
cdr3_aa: CASSPGGRETQYF

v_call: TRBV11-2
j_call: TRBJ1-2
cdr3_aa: CASSLDWQVNYGYTF

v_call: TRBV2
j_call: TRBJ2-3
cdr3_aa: CASVLIATDTQYF

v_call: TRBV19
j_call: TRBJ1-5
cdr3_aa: CASSISGAELEPQHF

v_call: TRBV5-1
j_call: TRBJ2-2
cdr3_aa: CASDTGFGTGELFF

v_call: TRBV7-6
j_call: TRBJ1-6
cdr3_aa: CASSLTYGENSPLHF

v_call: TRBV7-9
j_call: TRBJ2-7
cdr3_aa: CASSPFYEQYF

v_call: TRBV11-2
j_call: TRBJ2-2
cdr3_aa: CASSLGANGELFF

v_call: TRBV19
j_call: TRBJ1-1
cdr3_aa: CASYRGGVNTEAFF

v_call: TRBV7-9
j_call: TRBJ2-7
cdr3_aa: CASSSPPGLVYEQYF

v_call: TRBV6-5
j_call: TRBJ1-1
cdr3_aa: CASSYSGGSEAFF

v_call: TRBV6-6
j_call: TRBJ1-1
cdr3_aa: CASSYSSGIEAFF

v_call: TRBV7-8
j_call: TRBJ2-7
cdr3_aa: CASSPTIGTSVYEQYF

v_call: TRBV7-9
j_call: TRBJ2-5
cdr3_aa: CASSLGLAQETQYF

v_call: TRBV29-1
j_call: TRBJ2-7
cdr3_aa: CSVGDRVQDF

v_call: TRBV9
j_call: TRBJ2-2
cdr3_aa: CASSDEPGQNTGELFF

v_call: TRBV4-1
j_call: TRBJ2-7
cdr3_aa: CASSQVSAVSYEQYF

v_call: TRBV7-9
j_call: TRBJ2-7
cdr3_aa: CASSGTINRPYEQYF

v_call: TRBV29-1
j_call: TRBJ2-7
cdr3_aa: CSVEGAGGVDEQYF

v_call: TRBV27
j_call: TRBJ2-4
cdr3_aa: CASSIDRVRVLAKNIQYF

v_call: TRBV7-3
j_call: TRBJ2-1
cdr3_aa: CASSLLAGADNEQFF

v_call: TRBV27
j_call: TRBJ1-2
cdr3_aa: CASSLGGPPSNYGYTF

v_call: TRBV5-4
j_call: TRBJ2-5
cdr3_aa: CASRLGTSGQETQYF

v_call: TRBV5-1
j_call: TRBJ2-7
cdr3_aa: CASSSVRQGIGEQYF

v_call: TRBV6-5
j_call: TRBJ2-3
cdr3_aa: CASSYSDGDTQYF

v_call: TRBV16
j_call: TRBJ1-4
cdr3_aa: CASSQSAGGQNEKLFF

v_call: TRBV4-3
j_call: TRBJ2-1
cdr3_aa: CASSQGLANEQFF

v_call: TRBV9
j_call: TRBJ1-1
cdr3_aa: CASSAPPGGGLGLDSAFF